Below are 30 T cell receptor beta chains sequenced from a single sample in a study of PD-L1 blockade in urothelial cancer. Assay used: immunoSEQ multiplex PCR; TCRdb lists only in-frame clones, some missing. The sample holds some 22,000 clones, 90% seen once. The specimen was PBMCs, collected around atezolizumab (anti-PD-L1) treatment. These receptors all stem from a woman aged 60-75 years with urothelial cancer.

The CDR3 is CASSIVGGIVYF. The CDR3 nucleotides are TGTGCCAGTAGTATAGTGGGGGGGATAGTGTACTTC. The chain joins TRBV19 to TRBJ2-5; 7 nucleotides align to TRBD2. Per germline, CDR1 LNHDA and CDR2 SQIVND (reference sequence). Trimming cost V 1 base and J 13 bases; bases outside gene matches: 6. The CDR3 is 12 amino acids.

The genes are TRBV6-6 and TRBJ2-6; the D gene is possibly TRBD1 (6 bases). This CDR3 is 16 amino acids long. Germline CDR1 is MNHNY and CDR2 is SVGAGI (reference sequence). The V end lost 1 base, the J end lost 3 bases, and 10 bases lay between the germline ends. The CDR3 nucleotides are TGTGCCAGCAGTTACTTTGGGGGCTATGGGGCCAACGTCCTGACTTTC. This encodes CASSYFGGYGANVLTF.

The V call is TRBV18, the J call TRBJ2-2; the D gene is possibly TRBD1 (6 bases). Trimming took 1 base from V and 2 from J, leaving 17 bases between them. The germline V gene encodes CDR1 KGHSH and CDR2 LQKENI. This CDR3 contains 18 residues. CDR3: CASSPRTQGWSNTGELFF. The CDR3 DNA follows: TGTGCCAGCTCACCACGCACACAGGGTTGGTCAAACACCGGGGAGCTGTTTTTT.

This rearrangement joins TRBV18 to TRBJ2-7; the D is unclear. Germline V CDR1 and CDR2: KGHSH, LQKENI. V dropped 4 bases and J dropped 3 bases, with 7 bases sitting between them. This CDR3 has 12 residues. The CDR3, as DNA: TGTGCCAGCTCACTAGATTTCTACGAGCAGTACTTC. Amino acids: CASSLDFYEQYF.

The chain has TRBV28 and TRBJ2-5; 8 nucleotides line up with TRBD2. This CDR3 is built from 16 residues. With 4 bases clipped from V and 2 bases from J, the junction kept 9 bases outside the gene matches. CDR1 is MDHEN and CDR2 is SYDVKM in the germline V gene. The CDR3: CASSSGASGFQETQYF. The CDR3 nucleotides are TGTGCCAGCAGTTCTGGGGCTAGCGGGTTTCAAGAGACCCAGTACTTC.

V is TRBV19 and J is TRBJ1-1, with 10 bases matching TRBD1. V trimming: 7 bases; J trimming: 6 bases; junction bases outside the gene matches: 11. CDR1 and CDR2 (germline): LNHDA, SQIVND (reference sequence). This CDR3 comprises 15 residues. CDR3 in amino acids: CASKKPGTGVAEAFF. CDR3 nucleotide sequence: TGTGCCAGTAAAAAGCCCGGGACAGGGGTCGCTGAAGCTTTCTTT.

The gene calls are TRBV18 and TRBJ2-3; 8 bases are a match to TRBD2. There are 15 residues in the CDR3. The germline V gene has CDR1 KGHSH and CDR2 LQKENI. The V and J ends lost 2 bases and 5 bases, in that order; junction bases with no gene match: 6. The CDR3 reads CASSPRVGREDTQYF. CDR3 sequence (DNA): TGTGCCAGCTCACCAAGGGTCGGGAGGGAAGATACGCAGTATTTT.

The V gene is TRBV15, the J gene TRBJ1-5; D remains ambiguous. Germline assignment: CDR1 LNHNV and CDR2 YYDKDF (reference sequence). The CDR3 is 15 amino acids. Trimming took off 1 base at V and 4 bases at J, with 11 bases between the two ends. The CDR3 spells CATSRGRERNQPQHF. In nucleotides, the CDR3 is TGTGCCACCAGCAGAGGAAGGGAGAGAAATCAGCCCCAGCATTTT.

The chain carries TRBV21-1 and TRBJ1-5; TRBD1 was called by the table and not checked on the DNA. TRBV21-1 is recorded as a pseudogene. The CDR3 has 13 residues. CDR3: CASRQGLNQPQHF. The DNA of the CDR3 is TGTGCCAGCAGACAGGGGTTAAATCAGCCCCAGCATTTT.

The chain has TRBV2 and TRBJ1-2; TRBD1 might be the D (5 bases). The CDR3 is 15 amino acids. Germline V gene lookup returns CDR1 SNHLY and CDR2 FYNNEI. The germline V and J ends were trimmed by 2 bases and 8 bases, with 18 bases remaining between them. The CDR3 DNA is TGTGCCAGCAGTGAAAGTCTAGGGATAGGGGTAGGCTACACCTTC. Protein product: CASSESLGIGVGYTF.

The rearrangement links TRBV7-3 to TRBJ2-3; the match to TRBD1 covers 10 bases. The V gene end was trimmed by 5 bases and the J gene end by 0 bases; junction bases not matched to a gene: 2. The CDR3 extends over 15 amino acids. Germline V gene lookup returns CDR1 SGHTA and CDR2 FQGTGA. The CDR3 loop is CASSLTGGSTDTQYF. The CDR3 DNA is TGTGCCAGCAGCCTGACAGGGGGCAGCACAGATACGCAGTATTTT. Full variable domain (missing parts from reference TRBV7-3 and TRBJ2-3): GAGVSQTPSNKVTEKGKYVELRCDPISGHTALYWYRQSLGQGPEFLIYFQGTGAADDSGLPNDRFFAVRPEGSVSTLKIQRTERGDSAVYLCASSLTGGSTDTQYFGPGTRLTVL.

The chain carries TRBV5-3 and TRBJ2-3; 11 bases are a match to TRBD2. TRBV5-3 is an ORF, with its function uncertain. J was trimmed by 6 bases and V by 4 bases; bases with no gene match: 16. This CDR3 region has 18 residues. The DNA for the CDR3 is TGTGCCAGAAGCCTCCGGACTTTACTAGCGGGAGAGTATGATACGCAGTATTTT. Translated, it gives CARSLRTLLAGEYDTQYF.

The genes are TRBV7-9 and TRBJ1-1, with D possibly being TRBD1 (5 bases). Trimming removed 5 bases from V and 3 bases from J, with 22 bases in between. The CDR3 runs 17 residues. Germline V gene data show CDR1 as SEHNR and CDR2 as FQNEAQ (reference sequence). The CDR3 coding sequence is TGTGCCAGCAGCACCCAAAGGGCACCCTCGACAGACACTGAAGCTTTCTTT. It yields the protein CASSTQRAPSTDTEAFF.

The chain has TRBV6-4 and TRBJ2-1; D possibly corresponds to TRBD1 (7 bases). Trimming left V 0 bases short and J 10 bases short, with 13 bases between. Germline loops: CDR1 MRHNA, CDR2 SNTAGT. The CDR3 is 14 amino acids. CDR3 region: CASSDSRQGGEQFF. The CDR3 nucleotides read TGTGCCAGCAGTGACTCAAGACAGGGAGGCGAGCAGTTCTTC.

The V call is TRBV28, the J call TRBJ2-3; 13 nucleotides align to TRBD2. The CDR3 extends over 18 amino acids. Per the germline V gene, CDR1 is MDHEN and CDR2 is SYDVKM. V dropped 3 bases and J dropped 5; count of bases not matched to a gene: 11. CDR3 protein: CASSFEPLAGGPEDTQYF. The CDR3 DNA follows: TGTGCCAGCAGTTTTGAGCCACTAGCGGGAGGGCCTGAAGATACGCAGTATTTT.

The chain employs TRBV30 and TRBJ1-1; 8 nucleotides align to TRBD1. The J segment lost 3 bases and the V segment lost 5 bases, leaving 5 bases of the junction unmatched. The CDR3 extends over 13 amino acids. Per the germline V gene, CDR1 is GTSNPN and CDR2 is SVGIG (reference sequence). The CDR3 bases are TGTGCCTGGGCAGGACAGGGCCACACTGAAGCTTTCTTT. Amino acids: CAWAGQGHTEAFF.

V usage is TRBV2 and J usage is TRBJ1-2; the D gene is possibly TRBD1 (6 bases). CDR1 SNHLY and CDR2 FYNNEI come from the germline V gene. The CDR3 has 15 residues. Trimming removed 2 bases from V and 4 bases from J, with 14 bases in between. The CDR3: CASSESGGRSYGYTF. In nucleotides, the CDR3 is TGTGCCAGCAGTGAATCCGGGGGGCGAAGCTATGGCTACACCTTC.

The chain carries TRBV6-1 and TRBJ2-1, with 9 nucleotides matching TRBD2. The CDR3 sequence is 11 residues long. Per germline, CDR1 MNHNS and CDR2 SASEGT. After removal of 8 bases from V and 14 bases from J, the junction contained 7 bases not matched to a gene. The CDR3 region is CASGIAGAEFF. CDR3 nucleotide sequence: TGTGCCAGCGGGATAGCGGGGGCGGAGTTCTTC.

The chain carries TRBV29-1 and TRBJ1-2, with TRBD1 matching over 8 bases. V gave up 6 bases and J gave up 4 bases; unmatched junction bases: 4. This CDR3 has 12 residues. The germline CDR1 and CDR2 sequences are SQVTM and ANQGSEA. The CDR3 sequence is CSVGRGLYGYTF. The CDR3 DNA is TGCAGCGTGGGCAGGGGGCTCTATGGCTACACCTTC.

The rearrangement joins TRBV7-2 to TRBJ2-7, with a tentative D call TRBD2 (6 bases). The germline gives CDR1 SGHTA, CDR2 FQGNSA. With 3 bases removed from V and 7 bases from J, the gap between germline ends came to 13 bases. CDR3 length: 13 residues. The CDR3 is CASSLEGAREQYF. In DNA form, the CDR3 reads TGTGCCAGCAGCTTGGAGGGCGCACGAGAGCAGTACTTC.

Worth noting for this clone: The junction departs from germline at one end; a sequencing error may be responsible. This chain uses TRBV19 with TRBJ2-1; possible D gene TRBD2, 6 bases. This CDR3 region has 16 residues. Germline values: CDR1 LNHDA, CDR2 SQIVND (reference sequence). The CDR3 region is CASSVILAISDNEQFF. In DNA form, the CDR3 reads TGTGCCAGTAGTGTAATACTAGCAATCTCCGACAATGAGCAGTTCTTC.

The chain uses TRBV4-3 and TRBJ1-4; the D gene is possibly TRBD1 (5 bases). This CDR3 comprises 14 residues. The germline V gene has CDR1 LGHNA and CDR2 YSLEER. V dropped 0 bases and J dropped 3 bases, with 5 bases sitting between them. CDR3 DNA sequence: TGCGCCAGCAGCCAAGACAGGGCTAATGAAAAACTGTTTTTT. Translated: CASSQDRANEKLFF.

J is TRBJ1-1 and V is TRBV27, with 9 bases that match TRBD1. Germline CDR1 MNHEY, CDR2 SMNVEV (reference sequence). The CDR3 covers 14 residues. The J segment lost 2 bases and the V segment lost 7 bases, leaving 5 bases of the junction unmatched. The CDR3 DNA reads TGTGCCAGCAAACACAGGGGGCAAAACACTGAAGCTTTCTTT. Translated: CASKHRGQNTEAFF.

The chain recombines TRBV5-1 with TRBJ2-7; the match to TRBD1 covers 7 bases. The CDR3 extends over 12 amino acids. CDR1 is SGHRS and CDR2 is YFSETQ in the germline V gene. Losses at the gene ends were 3 bases for V and 3 bases for J; bases not matched to a gene: 0. The CDR3 sequence is CASSWDSYEQYF. CDR3 DNA: TGCGCCAGCAGCTGGGACAGCTACGAGCAGTACTTC.

This sequence joins TRBV7-2 and TRBJ2-7; D gene ambiguous. The CDR3 runs to 15 residues. Germline V gene data show CDR1 as SGHTA and CDR2 as FQGNSA. Trimming shortened V by 5 bases and J by 3 bases, and 17 bases separated the two germline ends. CDR3 in DNA: TGTGCCAGCAGCCGAATACCTGGGCCCTACTACGAGCAGTACTTC. Translated, it gives CASSRIPGPYYEQYF.

The chain has TRBV7-9 and TRBJ2-7; the D gene is possibly TRBD1 (5 bases). Germline V gene sequence: CDR1 SEHNR, CDR2 FQNEAQ (reference sequence). The CDR3 sequence is 13 residues long. Trimming removed 4 bases at V and 0 bases at J, with 7 bases between. CDR3 region: CASSSDNSYEQYF. CDR3 DNA: TGTGCCAGCAGCTCGGACAACTCCTACGAGCAGTACTTC.

The chain has TRBV7-2 and TRBJ1-3; D remains ambiguous. Germline CDR1 reads SGHTA; CDR2 reads FQGNSA. Trimming stripped 1 base from V and 9 bases from J, with 10 bases between. The CDR3 runs to 13 residues. The CDR3 spells CASSLGGKSTIYF. The DNA of the CDR3 is TGTGCCAGCAGCTTAGGAGGGAAAAGCACCATATATTTT.

Here the CDR3 reads CASSISGNGYTF. CDR3 DNA: TGTGCCAGTAGTATTTCAGGGAATGGCTACACCTTC. The rearrangement joins TRBV19 to TRBJ1-2; weak D call: TRBD1 (5 bases). CDR1 is LNHDA, CDR2 SQIVND, per germline (reference sequence). The CDR3 contains 12 residues. Trimming cost V 3 bases and J 6 bases, with 8 bases left between them. Looking up the rest from reference TRBV19 and TRBJ1-2 gives the full variable domain: DGGITQSPKYLFRKEGQNVTLSCEQNLNHDAMYWYRQDPGQGLRLIYYSQIVNDFQKGDIAEGYSVSREKKESFPLTVTSAQKNPTAFYLCASSISGNGYTFGSGTRLTVV.

This chain links TRBV6-1 with TRBJ2-1; D is possibly TRBD1 (6 bases). V shed 6 bases and J shed 10 bases, with 13 bases lying between them. This CDR3 comprises 12 residues. From germline, CDR1 is MNHNS and CDR2 SASEGT. This CDR3 is CASRATQGEQFF. CDR3 bases: TGTGCCAGCAGGGCCACACAGGGAGAGCAGTTCTTC.

This chain links TRBV7-6 with TRBJ2-3; possibly TRBD2 for D (6 bases). The CDR3 sequence is 17 residues long. Germline V gene lookup returns CDR1 SGHVS and CDR2 FNYEAQ. The ends were cut back, 5 bases at V and 0 bases at J, with 18 bases in the middle. The CDR3 region has the DNA TGTGCCAGCAGCCCCCGGGCGGCTAGCGATAGCACAGATACGCAGTATTTT. Its protein is CASSPRAASDSTDTQYF.